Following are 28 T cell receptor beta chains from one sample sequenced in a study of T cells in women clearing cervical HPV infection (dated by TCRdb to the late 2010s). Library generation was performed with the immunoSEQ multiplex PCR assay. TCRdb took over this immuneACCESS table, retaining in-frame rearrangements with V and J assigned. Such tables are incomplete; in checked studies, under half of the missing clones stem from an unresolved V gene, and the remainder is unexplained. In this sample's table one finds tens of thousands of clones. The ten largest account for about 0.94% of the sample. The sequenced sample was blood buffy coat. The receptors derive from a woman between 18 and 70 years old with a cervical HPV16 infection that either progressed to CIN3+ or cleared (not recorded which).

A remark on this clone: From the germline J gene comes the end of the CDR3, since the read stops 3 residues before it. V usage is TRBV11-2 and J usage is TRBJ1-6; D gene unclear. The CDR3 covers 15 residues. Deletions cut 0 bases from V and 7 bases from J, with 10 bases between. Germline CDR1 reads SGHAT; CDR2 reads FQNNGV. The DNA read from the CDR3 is TGTGCCAGCAGCTTAGATCTATGGGCCAATTCACCC. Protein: CASSLDLWANSP. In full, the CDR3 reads CASSLDLWANSPLHF. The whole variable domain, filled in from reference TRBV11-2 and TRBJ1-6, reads EAGVAQSPRYKIIEKRQSVAFWCNPISGHATLYWYQQILGQGPKLLIQFQNNGVVDDSQLPKDRFSAERLKGVDSTLKIQPAKLEDSAVYLCASSLDLWANSPLHFGNGTRLTVT.

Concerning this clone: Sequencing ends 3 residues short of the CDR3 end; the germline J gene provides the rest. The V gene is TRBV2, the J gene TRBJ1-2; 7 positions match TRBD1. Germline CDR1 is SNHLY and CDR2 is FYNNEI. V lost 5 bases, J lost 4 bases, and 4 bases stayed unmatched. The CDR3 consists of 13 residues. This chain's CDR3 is CASSRQGPYGYTF. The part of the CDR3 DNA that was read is TGTGCCAGCAGTAGACAGGGTCCCTATGGC.

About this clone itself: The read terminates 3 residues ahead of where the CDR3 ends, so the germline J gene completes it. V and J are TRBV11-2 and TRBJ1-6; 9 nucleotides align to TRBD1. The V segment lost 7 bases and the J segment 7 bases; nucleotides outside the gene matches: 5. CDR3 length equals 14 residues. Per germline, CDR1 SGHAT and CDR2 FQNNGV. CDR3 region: CASTPQGANSPLHF. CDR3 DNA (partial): TGTGCCAGCACCCCACAGGGGGCAAATTCACCC.

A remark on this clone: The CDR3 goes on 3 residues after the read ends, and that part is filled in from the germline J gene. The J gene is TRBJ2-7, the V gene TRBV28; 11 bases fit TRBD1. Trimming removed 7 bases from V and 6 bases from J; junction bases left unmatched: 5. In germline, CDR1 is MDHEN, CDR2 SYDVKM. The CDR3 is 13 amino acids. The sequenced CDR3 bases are TGTGCCAGCACGGAGGGGACAGGGGGCGAG. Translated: CASTEGTGGE. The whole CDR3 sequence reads CASTEGTGGEQYF.

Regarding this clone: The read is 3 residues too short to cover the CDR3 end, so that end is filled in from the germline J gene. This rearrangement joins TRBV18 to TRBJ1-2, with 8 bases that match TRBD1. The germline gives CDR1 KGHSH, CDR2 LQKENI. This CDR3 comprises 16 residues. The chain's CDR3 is CASSPGTGVVYNDYTF. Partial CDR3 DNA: TGTGCCAGCTCACCAGGGACAGGCGTAGTCTACAATGAC.

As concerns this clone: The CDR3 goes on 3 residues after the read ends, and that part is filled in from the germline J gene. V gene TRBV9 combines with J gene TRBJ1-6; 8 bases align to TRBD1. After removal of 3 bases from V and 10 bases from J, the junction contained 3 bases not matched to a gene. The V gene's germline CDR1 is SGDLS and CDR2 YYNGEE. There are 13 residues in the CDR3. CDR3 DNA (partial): TGTGCCAGCAGCGCCCAGGGGGCCTCACCC. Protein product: CASSAQGASP. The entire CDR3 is CASSAQGASPLHF.

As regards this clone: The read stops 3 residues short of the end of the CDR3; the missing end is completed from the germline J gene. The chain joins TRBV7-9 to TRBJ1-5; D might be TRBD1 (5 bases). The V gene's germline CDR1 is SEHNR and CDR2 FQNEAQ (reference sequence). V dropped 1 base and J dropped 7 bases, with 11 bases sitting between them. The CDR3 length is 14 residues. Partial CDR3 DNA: TGTGCCAGCAGCTTAGGGTCAGGGTCCCAGCCC. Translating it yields CASSLGSGSQP. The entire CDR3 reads CASSLGSGSQPQHF.

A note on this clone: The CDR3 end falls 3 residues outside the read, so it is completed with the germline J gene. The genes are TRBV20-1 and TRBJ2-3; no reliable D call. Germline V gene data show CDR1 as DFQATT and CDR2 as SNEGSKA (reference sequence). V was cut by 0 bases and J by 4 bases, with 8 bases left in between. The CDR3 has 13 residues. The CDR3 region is CSAREITADTQYF. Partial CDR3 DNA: TGCAGTGCTAGAGAGATTACGGCAGATACG.

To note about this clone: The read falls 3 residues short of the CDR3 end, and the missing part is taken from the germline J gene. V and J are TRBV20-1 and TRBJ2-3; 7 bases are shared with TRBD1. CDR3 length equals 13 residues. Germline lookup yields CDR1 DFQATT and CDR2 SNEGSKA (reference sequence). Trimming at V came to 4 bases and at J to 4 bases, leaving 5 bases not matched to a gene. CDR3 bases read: TGCAGTGCTACCGGGACAGCCTCAGATACG. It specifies CSATGTASDT. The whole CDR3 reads CSATGTASDTQYF.

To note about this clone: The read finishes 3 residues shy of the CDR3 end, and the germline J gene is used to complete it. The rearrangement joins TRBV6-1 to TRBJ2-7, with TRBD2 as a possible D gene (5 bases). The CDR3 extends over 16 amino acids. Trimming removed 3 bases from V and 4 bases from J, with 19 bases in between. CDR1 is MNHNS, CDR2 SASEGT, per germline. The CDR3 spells CASSDGRSRAPYEQYF. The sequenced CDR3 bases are TGTGCCAGCAGTGATGGGCGGTCGCGGGCGCCGTACGAG.

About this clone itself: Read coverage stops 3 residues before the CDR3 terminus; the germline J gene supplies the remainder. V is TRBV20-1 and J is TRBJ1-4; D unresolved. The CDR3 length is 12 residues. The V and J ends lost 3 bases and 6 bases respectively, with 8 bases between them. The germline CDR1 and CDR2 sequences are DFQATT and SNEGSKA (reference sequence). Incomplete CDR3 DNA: TGCAGTGCTAGTGTCCAGGATGAAAAA. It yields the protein CSASVQDEK. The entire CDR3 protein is CSASVQDEKLFF.

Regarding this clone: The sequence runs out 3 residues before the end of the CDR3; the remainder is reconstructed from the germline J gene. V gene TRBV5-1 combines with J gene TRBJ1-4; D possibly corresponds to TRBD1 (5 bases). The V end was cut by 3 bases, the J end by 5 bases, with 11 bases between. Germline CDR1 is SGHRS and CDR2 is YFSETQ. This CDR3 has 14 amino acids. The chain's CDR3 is CASSWVKGNEKLFF. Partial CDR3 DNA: TGCGCCAGCAGCTGGGTCAAGGGGAATGAAAAA.

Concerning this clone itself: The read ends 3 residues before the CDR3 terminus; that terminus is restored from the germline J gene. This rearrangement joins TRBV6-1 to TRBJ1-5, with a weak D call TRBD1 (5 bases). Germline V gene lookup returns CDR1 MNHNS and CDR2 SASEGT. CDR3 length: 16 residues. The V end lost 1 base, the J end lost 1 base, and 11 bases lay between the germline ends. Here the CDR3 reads CASSEVTGGSNQPQHF. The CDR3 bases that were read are TGTGCCAGCAGTGAAGTTACCGGGGGGAGCAATCAGCCC.

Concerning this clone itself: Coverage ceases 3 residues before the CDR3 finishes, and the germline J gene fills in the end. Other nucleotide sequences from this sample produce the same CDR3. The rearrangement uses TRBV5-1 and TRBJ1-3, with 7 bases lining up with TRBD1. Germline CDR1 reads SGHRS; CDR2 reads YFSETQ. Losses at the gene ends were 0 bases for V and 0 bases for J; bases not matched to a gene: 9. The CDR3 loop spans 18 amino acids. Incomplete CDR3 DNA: TGCGCCAGCAGCTTGGGGCCTGGGACAGCCATCTCTGGAAACACC. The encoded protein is CASSLGPGTAISGNT. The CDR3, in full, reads CASSLGPGTAISGNTIYF.

The covered CDR3 bases are TGTGCCAGCGTTAGGGTCTCTGGGGCCAACGTA. This gives the protein CASVRVSGANV. From start to end, the CDR3 is CASVRVSGANVLFF. V usage is TRBV7-9 and J usage is TRBJ1-4; tentative D call: TRBD1 (5 bases). The read is 3 residues too short to cover the CDR3 end, so that end is filled in from the germline J gene. CDR1 SEHNR and CDR2 FQNEAQ come from the germline V gene (reference sequence). CDR3 length: 14 residues.

The part of the CDR3 DNA that was read is TGTGCCAGCAGCCCAGAAGGGTTCTACGAG. Translation: CASSPEGFYE. The whole CDR3 reads CASSPEGFYEQYF. This chain connects TRBV9 to TRBJ2-7; D unclear. The read ends 3 residues before the CDR3 terminus; that terminus is restored from the germline J gene. V was pared by 4 bases and J by 3 bases, with 11 bases between. This CDR3 is 13 amino acids long. The germline CDR1 and CDR2 sequences are SGDLS and YYNGEE.

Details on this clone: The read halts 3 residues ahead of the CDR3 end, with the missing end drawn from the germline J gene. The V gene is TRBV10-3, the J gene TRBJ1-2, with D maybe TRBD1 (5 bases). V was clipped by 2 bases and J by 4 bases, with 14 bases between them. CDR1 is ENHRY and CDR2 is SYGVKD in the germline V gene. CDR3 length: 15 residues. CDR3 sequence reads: CAISEPGTRGYGYTF. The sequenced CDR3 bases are TGTGCCATCAGTGAGCCGGGGACTAGAGGCTATGGC.

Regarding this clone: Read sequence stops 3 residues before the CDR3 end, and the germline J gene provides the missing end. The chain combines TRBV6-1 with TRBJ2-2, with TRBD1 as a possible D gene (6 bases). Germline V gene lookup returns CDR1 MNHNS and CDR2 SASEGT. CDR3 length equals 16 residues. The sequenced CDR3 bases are TGTGCCAGCAGTGAAGCGAGAGGGACACATAATTCACCG. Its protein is CASSEARGTHNSP. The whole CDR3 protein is CASSEARGTHNSPLFF.

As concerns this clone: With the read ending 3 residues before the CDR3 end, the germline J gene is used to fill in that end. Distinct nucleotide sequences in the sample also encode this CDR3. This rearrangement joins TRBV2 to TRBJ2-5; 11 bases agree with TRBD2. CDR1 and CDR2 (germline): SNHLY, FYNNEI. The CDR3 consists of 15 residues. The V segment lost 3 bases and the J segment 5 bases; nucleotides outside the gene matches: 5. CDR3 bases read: TGTGCCAGCAGTGAGCTAGCGGGGGGTCTGGAGACC. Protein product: CASSELAGGLET. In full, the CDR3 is CASSELAGGLETQYF.

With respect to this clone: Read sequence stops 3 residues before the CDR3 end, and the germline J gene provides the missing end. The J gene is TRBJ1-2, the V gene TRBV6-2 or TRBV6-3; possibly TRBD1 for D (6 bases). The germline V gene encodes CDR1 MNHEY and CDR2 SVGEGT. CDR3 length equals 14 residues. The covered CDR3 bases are TGTGCCAGTAAGAGCGGGGGGCCAACCTACGAC. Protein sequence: CASKSGGPTYD. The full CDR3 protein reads CASKSGGPTYDYTF.

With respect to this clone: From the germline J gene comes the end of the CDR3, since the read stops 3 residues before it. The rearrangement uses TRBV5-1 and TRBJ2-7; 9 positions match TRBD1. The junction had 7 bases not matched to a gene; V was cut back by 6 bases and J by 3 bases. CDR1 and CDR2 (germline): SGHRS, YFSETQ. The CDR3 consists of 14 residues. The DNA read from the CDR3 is TGCGCCAGCACCCAGGGACAGGGAAACTACGAG. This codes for CASTQGQGNYE. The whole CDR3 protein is CASTQGQGNYEQYF.

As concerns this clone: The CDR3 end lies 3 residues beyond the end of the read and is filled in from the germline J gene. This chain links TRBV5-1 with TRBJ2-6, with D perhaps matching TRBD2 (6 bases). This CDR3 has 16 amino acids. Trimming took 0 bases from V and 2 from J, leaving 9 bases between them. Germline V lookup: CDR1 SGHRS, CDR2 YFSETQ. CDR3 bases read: TGCGCCAGCAGCTTGGCCCCGGGGGCTGGGGCCAACGTC. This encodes CASSLAPGAGANV. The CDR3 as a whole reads CASSLAPGAGANVLTF.

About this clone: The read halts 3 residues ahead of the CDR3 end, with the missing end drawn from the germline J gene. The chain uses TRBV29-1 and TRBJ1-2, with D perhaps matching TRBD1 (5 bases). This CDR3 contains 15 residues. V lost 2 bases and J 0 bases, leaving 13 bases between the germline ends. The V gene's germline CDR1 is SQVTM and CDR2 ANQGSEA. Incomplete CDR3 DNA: TGCAGCGTTGAATCCAGGGTTGAGGCTAACTATGGC. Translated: CSVESRVEANYG. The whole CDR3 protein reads CSVESRVEANYGYTF.

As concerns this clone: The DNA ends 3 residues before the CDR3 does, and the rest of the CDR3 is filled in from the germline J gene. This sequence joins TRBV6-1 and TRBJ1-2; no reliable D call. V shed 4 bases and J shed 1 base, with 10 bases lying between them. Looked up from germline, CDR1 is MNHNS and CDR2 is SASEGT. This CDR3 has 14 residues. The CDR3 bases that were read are TGTGCCAGCAGTGCTCCTGGCAGTAACTATGGC. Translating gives CASSAPGSNYG. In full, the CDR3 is CASSAPGSNYGYTF.

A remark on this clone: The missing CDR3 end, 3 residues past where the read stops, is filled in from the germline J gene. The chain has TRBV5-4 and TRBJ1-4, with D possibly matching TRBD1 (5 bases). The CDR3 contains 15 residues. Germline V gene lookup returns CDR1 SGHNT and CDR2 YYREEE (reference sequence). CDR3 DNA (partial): TGTGCCAGCAGCGGGGTTGGCAGGGATCATTCACCA. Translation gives CASSGVGRDHSP. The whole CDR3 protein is CASSGVGRDHSPLFF.

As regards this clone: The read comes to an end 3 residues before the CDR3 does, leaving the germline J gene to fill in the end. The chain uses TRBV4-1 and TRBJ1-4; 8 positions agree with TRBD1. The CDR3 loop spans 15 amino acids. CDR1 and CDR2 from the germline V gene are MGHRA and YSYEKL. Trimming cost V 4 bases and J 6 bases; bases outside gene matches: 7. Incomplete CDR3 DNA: TGCGCCAGCAGCCCCGGACAGGGTCCGGATGAAAAA. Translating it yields CASSPGQGPDEK. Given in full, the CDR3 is CASSPGQGPDEKLFF.

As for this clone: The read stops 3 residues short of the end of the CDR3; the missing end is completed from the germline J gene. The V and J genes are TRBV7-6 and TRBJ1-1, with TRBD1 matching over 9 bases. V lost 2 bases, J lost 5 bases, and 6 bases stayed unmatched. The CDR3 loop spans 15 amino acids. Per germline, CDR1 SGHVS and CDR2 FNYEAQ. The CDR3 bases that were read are TGTGCCAGCAGCTTAACCGGACAGGGGCGGACTGAA. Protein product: CASSLTGQGRTE. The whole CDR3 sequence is CASSLTGQGRTEAFF. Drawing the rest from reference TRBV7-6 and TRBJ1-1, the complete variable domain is GAGVSQSPRYKVTKRGQDVALRCDPISGHVSLYWYRQALGQGPEFLTYFNYEAQQDKSGLPNDRFSAERPEGSISTLTIQRTEQRDSAMYRCASSLTGQGRTEAFFGQGTRLTVV.

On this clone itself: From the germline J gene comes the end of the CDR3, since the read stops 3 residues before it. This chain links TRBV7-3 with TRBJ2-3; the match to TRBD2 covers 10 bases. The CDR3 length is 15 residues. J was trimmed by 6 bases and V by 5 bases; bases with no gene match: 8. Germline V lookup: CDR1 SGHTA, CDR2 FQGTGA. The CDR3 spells CASSKSGGAGDTQYF. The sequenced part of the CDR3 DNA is TGTGCCAGCAGCAAGAGCGGGGGGGCCGGCGATACG. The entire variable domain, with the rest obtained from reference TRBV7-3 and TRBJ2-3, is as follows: GAGVSQTPSNKVTEKGKYVELRCDPISGHTALYWYRQSLGQGPEFLIYFQGTGAADDSGLPNDRFFAVRPEGSVSTLKIQRTERGDSAVYLCASSKSGGAGDTQYFGPGTRLTVL.